Listed below are T cell receptor beta chains from one sample, sequenced in a study of blood T cell repertoires in COVID-19. The table came from immunoSEQ multiplex PCR; TCRdb's copy has only in-frame clones and leaves some out. The data contain roughly 100,000 clones, around 87% of them singletons. The sample comprised peripheral blood. These receptors all come from a woman in her forties or fifties with COVID-19, enrolled during active disease. Both conserved end residues are part of each CDR3. D genes are given only for firm matches. Clone size appears in some rows only: once, few, many, or a class for an expanded clone.

j_call,clone_size,v_call,d_call,cdr3_nt,cdr3_aa
TRBJ1-2,NA,TRBV7-9,NA,TGTGCCAGCAGCCTCAAGGGAGGGCATGGCTATGGCTACACCTTC,CASSLKGGHGYGYTF
TRBJ1-3,NA,TRBV5-4,NA,TGTGCCAGCAGCGCCCAGAGGAGCTCTGGAAACACCATATATTTT,CASSAQRSSGNTIYF
TRBJ2-3,NA,TRBV9,TRBD2,TGTGCCAGCAGCGCTAGCGGGGGGGCCGGAGATACGCAGTATTTT,CASSASGGAGDTQYF
TRBJ2-5,once,TRBV6-5,NA,TGTGCCAGCAGTTACTGGGGAGAAGAGACCCAGTACTTC,CASSYWGEETQYF
TRBJ1-5,NA,TRBV6-5,NA,TGTGCCAGCAGTTCCGACAGGCCACTAAGGGGCCAGCCCCAGCATTTT,CASSSDRPLRGQPQHF
TRBJ1-2,NA,TRBV11-2,NA,TGTGCCAGCAGCTTAGCCCAGGGAGGGGGCTATGGCTACACCTTC,CASSLAQGGGYGYTF
TRBJ2-7,NA,TRBV4-3,NA,TGCGCCAGCAGCCAAGATATCTATCAGGGGAATGGCGAGCAGTACTTC,CASSQDIYQGNGEQYF
TRBJ1-2,NA,TRBV7-3,TRBD1,TGTGCCAGCAGCGCCGACAGGGCGAACTATGGCTACACCTTC,CASSADRANYGYTF
TRBJ1-3,few,TRBV5-1,NA,TGCGCCAGCAGCTCGGACAGCTCTGGAAACACCATATATTTT,CASSSDSSGNTIYF
TRBJ1-4,NA,TRBV6-1,TRBD1,TGTGCCAGCAGTGAAGGACAGGGGGTTTATGAAAAACTGTTTTTT,CASSEGQGVYEKLFF
TRBJ2-5,NA,TRBV27,TRBD2,TGTGCCAGCAGTTTTGTTAGCGGGGGGGTTCAAGAGACCCAGTACTTC,CASSFVSGGVQETQYF
TRBJ2-5,NA,TRBV6-1,NA,TGTGCCAGCAGTGAAGTGTTAGGCAGCTACCAGGAAGAGACCCAGTACTTC,CASSEVLGSYQEETQYF
TRBJ2-6,NA,TRBV19,NA,TGTGCCAGTAAACATTCTGGGGCCAACGTCCTGACTTTC,CASKHSGANVLTF
TRBJ2-2,NA,TRBV5-1,TRBD2,TGCGCCAGCGGGGGGGATAACACCGGGGAGCTGTTTTTT,CASGGDNTGELFF
TRBJ1-6,NA,TRBV19,TRBD1,TGTGCCAGTAAATCCCGAGGACAGGGGGCCGGATCACCCCTCCACTTT,CASKSRGQGAGSPLHF
TRBJ1-1,NA,TRBV10-3,NA,TGTGCCATCAGTGAGTCGTCTTGGGGCCCTGAAGCTTTCTTT,CAISESSWGPEAFF
TRBJ2-2,once,TRBV4-2,NA,TGTGCCAGCAGCCAAGACATCTACGCGAACACCGGGGAGCTGTTTTTT,CASSQDIYANTGELFF
TRBJ2-5,NA,TRBV19,NA,TGTGCCAGTAGCCCCGGGACTCCACAAGAGACCCAGTACTTC,CASSPGTPQETQYF
TRBJ2-1,NA,TRBV2,TRBD2,TGTGCCAGCAGTGACGACCTAGCGGGGCCCAATGAGCAGTTCTTC,CASSDDLAGPNEQFF
TRBJ2-7,NA,TRBV12-5,NA,TGTGCTAGTGGTTTGGTAACAGGCTACGAGCAGTACTTC,CASGLVTGYEQYF
TRBJ2-2,NA,TRBV6-5,NA,TGTGCCAGCAGTTACTCCCCGGGGAACACCGGGGAGCTGTTTTTT,CASSYSPGNTGELFF
TRBJ1-5,NA,TRBV30,TRBD1,TGTGCCTGGAGTATACAGGGGAATCAGCCCCAGCATTTT,CAWSIQGNQPQHF
TRBJ2-7,NA,TRBV5-4,TRBD2,TGTGCCAGCAGCGGGGGACTAGATCGCGAGCAGTACTTC,CASSGGLDREQYF
TRBJ2-7,NA,TRBV5-4,NA,TGTGCCAGCAGCTTGCAGGGGAAGGCCTACGAGCAGTACTTC,CASSLQGKAYEQYF
TRBJ1-2,NA,TRBV6-5,NA,TGTGCCAGCAGTTACGGCGGAGGCTACACCTTC,CASSYGGGYTF
TRBJ2-5,NA,TRBV9,NA,TGTGCCAGCAGCGTTTTCGGCGGAATCGGGGAGACCCAGTACTTC,CASSVFGGIGETQYF
TRBJ2-7,NA,TRBV5-1,TRBD1,TGCGCCAGCAGCATGGGGAGGACAGGGGATATCTACGAGCAGTACTTC,CASSMGRTGDIYEQYF
TRBJ2-2,NA,TRBV10-3,TRBD2,TGTGCCTCCGCGGGGGGAGTAGCGGTCACCGGGGAGCTGTTTTTT,CASAGGVAVTGELFF
TRBJ2-7,NA,TRBV28,TRBD1,TGTGCCAGCAGTTTATTCGTGACAGGGTCCTCCTACGAGCAGTACTTC,CASSLFVTGSSYEQYF
TRBJ2-1,NA,TRBV3-1/TRBV3-2,TRBD1,TGTGCCAGCAGCCAGGAGATGTGGGTACAGGGGGCCCATGAGCAGTTCTTC,CASSQEMWVQGAHEQFF
TRBJ1-4,NA,TRBV5-1,NA,TGCGCCAGCAGCTTGGCCACGGGAGGGGACAATGAAAAACTGTTTTTT,CASSLATGGDNEKLFF
TRBJ2-1,NA,TRBV7-9,NA,TGTGCCAGCAGCAGGACTCAAGATGCCTACAATGAGCAGTTCTTC,CASSRTQDAYNEQFF
TRBJ2-1,few,TRBV2,TRBD2,TGTGCCAGCAGTTTAGCGGGGGGCGCCTACAATGAGCAGTTCTTC,CASSLAGGAYNEQFF
TRBJ2-1,NA,TRBV24-1,TRBD2,TGTGCCACGGCGCTAGCGGGGGGAAATGAGCAGTTCTTC,CATALAGGNEQFF
TRBJ2-7,NA,TRBV3-1/TRBV3-2,NA,TGTGCCAGCAGCCAATCCAGGGGTGCCTACGAGCAGTACTTC,CASSQSRGAYEQYF
TRBJ2-2,NA,TRBV24-1,TRBD1,TGTGCCACCAGTCAGGACAGGGTCCCCGCGAACACCGGGGAGCTGTTTTTT,CATSQDRVPANTGELFF